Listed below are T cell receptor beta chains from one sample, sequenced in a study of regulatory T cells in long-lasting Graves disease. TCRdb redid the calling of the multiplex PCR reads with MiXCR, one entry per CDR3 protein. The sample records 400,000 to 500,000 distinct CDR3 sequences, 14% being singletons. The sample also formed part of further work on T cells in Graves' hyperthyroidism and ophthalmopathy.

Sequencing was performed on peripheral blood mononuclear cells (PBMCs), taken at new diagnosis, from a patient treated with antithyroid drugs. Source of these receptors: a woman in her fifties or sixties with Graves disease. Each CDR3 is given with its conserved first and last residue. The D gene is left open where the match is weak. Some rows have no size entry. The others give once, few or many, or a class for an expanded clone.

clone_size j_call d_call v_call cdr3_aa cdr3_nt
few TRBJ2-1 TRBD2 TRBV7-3 CASSSGPAGDEQFF TGTGCCAGCAGCTCGGGACCAGCGGGAGATGAGCAGTTCTTC
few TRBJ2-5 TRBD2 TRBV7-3 CASSLGPPGGRETQYF TGTGCCAGCAGCTTGGGGCCCCCGGGGGGGCGGGAGACCCAGTACTTC
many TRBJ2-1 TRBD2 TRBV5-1 CASTGTSDNEQFF TGCGCCAGCACAGGGACTAGCGACAATGAGCAGTTCTTC
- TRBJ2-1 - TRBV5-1 CASSSTFERNEQFF TGCGCCAGCAGCTCCACGTTCGAGCGGAATGAGCAGTTCTTC
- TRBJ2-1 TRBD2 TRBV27 CASRPRASGLANEQFF TGTGCCAGCAGGCCCAGGGCTAGCGGGTTGGCCAATGAGCAGTTCTTC
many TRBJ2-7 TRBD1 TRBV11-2 CASSIGQGFYEQYF TGTGCCAGCAGCATTGGACAGGGATTCTACGAGCAGTACTTC
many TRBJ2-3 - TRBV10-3 CAIKRTGEADTQYF TGTGCCATCAAGCGAACGGGAGAGGCAGATACGCAGTATTTT
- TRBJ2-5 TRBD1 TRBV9 CASSTGGYVRETQYF TGTGCCAGCAGTACAGGGGGTTATGTGCGAGAGACCCAGTACTTC
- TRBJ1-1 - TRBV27 CASSGTLNTEASF TGTGCCAGCAGCGGGACCCTTAACACTGAAGCTTCCTTT
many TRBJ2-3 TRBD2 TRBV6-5 CASSSGTSGSVRRTDTQYF TGTGCCAGCAGTTCTGGGACTAGCGGGAGCGTAAGGCGCACAGATACGCAGTATTTT
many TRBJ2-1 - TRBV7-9 CASSLAVTSSYNEQFF TGTGCCAGCAGCTTAGCGGTTACTAGCTCCTACAATGAGCAGTTCTTC
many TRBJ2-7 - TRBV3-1 CASSQASEQYF TGTGCCAGCAGCCAAGCGTCCGAGCAGTACTTC
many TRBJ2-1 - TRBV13 CASSLPSGQSSYNEQFF TGTGCCAGCAGCTTACCCAGCGGCCAGAGCTCCTACAATGAGCAGTTCTTC
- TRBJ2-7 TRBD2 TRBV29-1 CSVESSTSGGEYEQYF TGCAGCGTTGAATCCTCGACTAGCGGAGGGGAGTACGAGCAGTACTTC
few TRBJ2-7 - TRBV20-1 CSASRGAGSSYEQYF TGCAGTGCTAGTCGAGGGGCAGGGAGCTCCTACGAGCAGTACTTC
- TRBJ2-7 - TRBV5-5 CASSSQNSANYEQYF TGTGCCAGCAGCTCTCAGAACAGCGCTAACTACGAGCAGTACTTC
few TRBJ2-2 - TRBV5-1 CASSGGTANTGELFF TGCGCCAGCAGCGGGGGGACAGCGAACACCGGGGAGCTGTTTTTT
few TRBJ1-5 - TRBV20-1 CSARPGTLGQPQHF TGCAGTGCTAGGCCCGGGACACTCGGCCAGCCCCAGCATTTT
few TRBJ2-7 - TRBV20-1 CSARLGFSGQPREQYF TGCAGTGCTAGACTGGGTTTTTCGGGACAACCCCGGGAGCAGTACTTC
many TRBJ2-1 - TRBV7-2 CASSFVRQGIDEQFF TGTGCCAGCAGCTTCGTACGGCAGGGAATAGATGAGCAGTTCTTC
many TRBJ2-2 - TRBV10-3 CAIRGTELGELFF TGTGCCATACGCGGGACAGAACTCGGGGAGCTGTTTTTT
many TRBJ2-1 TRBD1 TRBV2 CASSASTGPYNEQFF TGTGCCAGCAGTGCTTCGACAGGGCCCTACAATGAGCAGTTCTTC
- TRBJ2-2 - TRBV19 CATTPRVGSPSTGELFF TGTGCCACCACCCCCCGGGTCGGGAGCCCTTCCACCGGGGAGCTGTTTTTT
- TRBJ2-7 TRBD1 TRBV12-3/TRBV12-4 CASSFKGQGLPGSTYEQYF TGTGCCAGCAGTTTTAAGGGACAGGGCCTCCCGGGGAGCACCTACGAGCAGTACTTC
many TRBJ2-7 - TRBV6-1 CASSESGTGDPYEQYF TGTGCCAGCAGTGAAAGCGGGACAGGAGACCCCTACGAGCAGTACTTC
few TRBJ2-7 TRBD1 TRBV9 CASSPEGAYFGRQYF TGTGCCAGCAGCCCAGAGGGGGCCTACTTTGGCCGGCAGTACTTC
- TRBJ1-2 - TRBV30 CAWKSGSYGYTF TGTGCCTGGAAGTCAGGATCATATGGCTACACCTTC
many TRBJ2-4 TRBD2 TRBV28 CASSPLLAGDNIQYF TGTGCCAGCAGTCCTCTCCTAGCGGGAGATAACATTCAGTACTTC
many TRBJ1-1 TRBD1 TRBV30 CAGTGAAEAFF TGTGCCGGCACAGGGGCGGCTGAAGCTTTCTTT
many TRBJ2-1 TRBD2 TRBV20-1 CSARPFGGRSSYNEQFF TGCAGTGCTAGACCCTTTGGCGGGAGGTCCTCCTACAATGAGCAGTTCTTC
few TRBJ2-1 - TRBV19 CASSMSSGHNEQFF TGTGCCAGTAGTATGAGTAGCGGTCACAATGAGCAGTTCTTC
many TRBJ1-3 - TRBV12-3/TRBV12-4 CASSSGTVGSGNTIYF TGTGCCAGCAGTTCCGGGACTGTCGGCTCTGGAAACACCATATATTTT
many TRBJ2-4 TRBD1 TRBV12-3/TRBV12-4 CASSRGRGTIQYF TGTGCCAGCAGCCGCGGCAGGGGGACCATTCAGTACTTC
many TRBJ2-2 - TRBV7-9 CASSYRTGNTGELFF TGTGCCAGCAGCTACCGGACGGGGAACACCGGGGAGCTGTTTTTT
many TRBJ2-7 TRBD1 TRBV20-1 CSARGQDRAYEQYF TGCAGTGCTAGAGGTCAGGACAGGGCATACGAGCAGTACTTC
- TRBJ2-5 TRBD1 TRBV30 CAWSVQGAETQYF TGTGCCTGGAGTGTACAGGGGGCAGAGACCCAGTACTTC
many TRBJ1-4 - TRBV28 CASSLSRGLGEKLFF TGTGCCAGCAGTCTATCAAGGGGCCTGGGTGAAAAACTGTTTTTT
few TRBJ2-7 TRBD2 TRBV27 CASSFKRERGYSYEQYF TGTGCCAGCAGTTTTAAGCGTGAGCGGGGTTACTCCTACGAGCAGTACTTC
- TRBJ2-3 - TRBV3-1 CASSQGDLGRDTQYF TGTGCCAGCAGCCAAGGTGACTTAGGACGGGATACGCAGTATTTT
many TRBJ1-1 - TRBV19 CASSTLTGNTEAFF TGTGCCAGTAGTACCCTGACGGGGAACACTGAAGCTTTCTTT
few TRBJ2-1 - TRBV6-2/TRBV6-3 CASSFTLNEQFF TGTGCCAGCAGTTTCACCCTCAATGAGCAGTTCTTC
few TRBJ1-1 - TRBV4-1 CASSQLQGNTEAFF TGCGCCAGCAGCCAATTACAGGGGAACACTGAAGCTTTCTTT
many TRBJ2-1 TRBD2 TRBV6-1 CASSDWLAGIGVEQFF TGTGCCAGCAGTGATTGGCTAGCGGGCATTGGCGTTGAGCAGTTCTTC
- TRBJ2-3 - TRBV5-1 CASSTGRRPKSTDTQYF TGCGCCAGCAGCACTGGAAGAAGACCAAAAAGCACAGATACGCAGTATTTT
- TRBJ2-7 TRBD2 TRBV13 CASSPRLAGRPYEQYF TGTGCCAGCAGCCCAAGACTAGCGGGACGACCCTACGAGCAGTACTTC
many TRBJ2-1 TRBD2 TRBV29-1 CSVESGWGLAGVGNEQFF TGCAGCGTTGAATCAGGATGGGGACTAGCGGGAGTAGGCAATGAGCAGTTCTTC
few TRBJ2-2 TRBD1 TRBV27 CASTGQGITGELFF TGTGCCAGCACCGGACAGGGGATCACCGGGGAGCTGTTTTTT
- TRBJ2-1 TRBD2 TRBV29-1 CSVDLGEREYEQFF TGCAGCGTTGACTTGGGGGAGCGGGAGTATGAGCAGTTCTTC
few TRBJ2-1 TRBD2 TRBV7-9 CASSYKTRLAGTYNEQFF TGTGCCAGCAGCTATAAAACCCGACTAGCGGGCACCTACAATGAGCAGTTCTTC
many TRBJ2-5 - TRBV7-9 CASSLFPARQTQETQYF TGTGCCAGCAGCTTATTCCCGGCGCGGCAGACCCAAGAGACCCAGTACTTC
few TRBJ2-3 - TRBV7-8 CASSTSTTDTQYF TGTGCCAGCAGCACCTCGACGACGGATACGCAGTATTTT
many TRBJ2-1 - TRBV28 CASSFHSRMGWSSYNEQFF TGTGCCAGCAGTTTCCACTCCCGCATGGGCTGGAGCTCCTACAATGAGCAGTTCTTC
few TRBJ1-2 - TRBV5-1 CASSLAGGSSYGYTF TGCGCCAGCAGCTTGGCCGGAGGGAGCTCATATGGCTACACCTTC
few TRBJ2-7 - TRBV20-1 CSAGLWTYEQYF TGCAGTGCTGGACTCTGGACCTACGAGCAGTACTTC
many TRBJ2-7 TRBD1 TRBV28 CASSSRQGNPSYEQYF TGTGCCAGCAGTTCCCGACAGGGAAACCCCTCCTACGAGCAGTACTTC
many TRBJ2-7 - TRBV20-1 CSARTPGYLGHEQYF TGCAGTGCTAGGACCCCGGGCTATCTTGGCCACGAGCAGTACTTC
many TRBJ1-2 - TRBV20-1 CSARHGYTF TGCAGTGCTAGGCATGGCTACACCTTC